This TCR beta chain was documented in a study of T cells in Graves' hyperthyroidism and ophthalmopathy. This clonotype has a count of ten or more. Its cognate antigen is unknown. Study conclusions and caveats: Among clonotypes expanded in thyroid above 0.001, most were also found in blood.

The TCR beta CDR3 regions underwent amplification using RNA transcripts as the source. TCR CDR3 underwent first-round RT-PCR with the HTBI primer set. TCRdb itself ran the multiplex PCR reads through MiXCR, one entry per CDR3 protein. The data show approximately 430,000 distinct CDR3 sequences, 15% to 18% seen once. Diagnoses were established using clinical symptoms, serum thyroxine and TRAb, thyroid ultrasound and orbital computed tomography. Using 10 ml of fresh peripheral blood, PBMCs were prepared. The sequence derives from a woman younger than 30 with Graves' hyperthyroidism. Sequencing was done on a sample of blood.

CDR3 DNA sequence: TGTGCCAGCAGTTTGGACGGGAGCTCCTACAATGAGCAGTTCTTC. This translates into CASSLDGSSYNEQFF. The chain is built from TRBV28 and TRBJ2-1, with D perhaps TRBD2 (6 bases). The V gene lost 3 bases and the J gene lost 0 bases, with 9 bases spanning the gap. CDR1 MDHEN and CDR2 SYDVKM come from the germline V gene. This CDR3 is 15 amino acids long.